This TCR beta chain was recovered during a study of blood T cell repertoires in COVID-19. Overall study: Samples of COVID-19 (acute and convalescent) were obtained from the United States, Italy and Spain.

The CDR3 consists of 15 residues. Germline V gives CDR1 SNHLY, CDR2 FYNNEI. V trimming: 8 bases; J trimming: 1 base; junction bases outside the gene matches: 9. Original analysis: Estimated nucleated cell counts came from reference gene primer amplification. Assay used: immunoSEQ multiplex PCR; TCRdb lists only in-frame clones, some missing. From that table come the V and J calls and clone size; the DNA was used to work out D and trimming. Seen here are 140,000 or so clones, 80% observed once, and the top ten hold about 5%. This receptor was taken from a woman between 50 and 59 years old with acute or convalescent COVID-19. J is TRBJ1-2 and V is TRBV2; 8 positions match TRBD1. The sample was peripheral blood. The CDR3 DNA reads TGTGCCAGCCGAGACCAAACAGGGGGTAACTATGGCTACACCTTC. Protein sequence: CASRDQTGGNYGYTF.